This TCR beta chain was recorded in a study of cytomegalovirus exposure and HLA in healthy donors. Study findings and constraints: In vitro checks showed that a few CMV-associated chains really do target CMV antigens. The analysis excluded some indistinguishable V segments, including TRBV6-2 and TRBV6-3.

Remarks on this clone: Its target is not known.

In germline, CDR1 is KGHSH, CDR2 LQKENI. V was trimmed by 2 bases and J by 3 bases, leaving 10 bases between them. This CDR3 has 14 amino acids. PCR amplification relied on 60 Vbeta primers (plus 13 Jbeta primers). Clones were sequenced by immunoSEQ multiplex PCR, and TCRdb holds only the in-frame ones, with some missing. The sample comprises approximately 200,000 clones, just under 75% of which are singletons, and around 3.3% rests with the top ten. The sequence derives from a woman in her 30s in good health and CMV-seropositive. This chain links TRBV18 with TRBJ2-5; D remains ambiguous. Sequences were obtained from PBMCs. In DNA form, the CDR3 reads TGTGCCAGCTCACCAACGGGTCCCGAAGAGACCCAGTACTTC. Encoded protein: CASSPTGPEETQYF. Together with reference TRBV18 and TRBJ2-5, the CDR3 gives the full variable domain: NAGVMQNPRHLVRRRGQEARLRCSPMKGHSHVYWYRQLPEEGLKFMVYLQKENIIDESGMPKERFSAEFPKEGPSILRIQQVVRGDSAAYFCASSPTGPEETQYFGPGTRLLVL.